This TCR beta chain was captured by sequencing in a study of cytomegalovirus exposure and HLA in healthy donors. Study outcomes and limitations: The analysis excluded some indistinguishable V segments, including TRBV6-2 and TRBV6-3. Among TCR beta chains, those listed as cytomegalovirus-associated numbered roughly 150. Later analysis reportedly placed an Asian-associated ancestry cluster below the roughly 680-donor mean in N-insertions.

13 Jbeta primers and 60 Vbeta primers were used for the PCR. Profiling relied on immunoSEQ multiplex PCR, and the TCRdb table lists in-frame clones only, not all of them. The table shows around 200,000 clones, with about 82% occurring only once. For this clone: Its antigen is as yet unknown.

Unmatched junction bases numbered 14, after V lost 6 bases and J lost 6 bases. The length of the CDR3 is 15 residues. Germline lookup yields CDR1 KGHSH and CDR2 LQKENI. These donors counted as nominally healthy when sampled, but unrecorded immune exposures were likely. The clonotype originates from a woman in her 50s in good health and CMV-seronegative. The source material was PBMCs. V is TRBV18 and J is TRBJ2-7, with 7 bases lining up with TRBD2. The CDR3 DNA sequence: TGTGCCAGCTCCCCCCTGGACGGGAGGAGCTCCGAGCAGTACTTC. Translating gives CASSPLDGRSSEQYF.